This TCR beta chain emerged from a study of T cell responses to AZD1222 COVID-19 vaccine. Study-wide results and limits: AZD1222 recipients seropositive at baseline numbered only six. After the peak T cell response, and only then, were repertoires sampled. CD4 TCRs covered the whole spike, strongest at regions 160-218 and 743-854. Within unmutated variant regions lay the reported targets of nearly half of spike-specific TCRs.

Comment on this clone: Its antigen is currently unknown.

Data came from immunoSEQ multiplex PCR; TCRdb stores just in-frame clones and leaves some out. The repertoire holds about 99,000 clones, with 80% to 90% as singletons. In germline, CDR1 is MNHNS, CDR2 SASEGT. V lost 6 bases, J lost 3 bases, and 14 bases lay in between. This CDR3 contains 14 residues. The source is an adult in good health. J is TRBJ1-2 and V is TRBV6-1; D is perhaps TRBD1 (5 bases). The sample was peripheral blood, taken on day 0 of AZD1222 vaccination. CDR3 in amino acids: CASRGRTGDYGYTF. The CDR3 DNA is TGTGCCAGCAGGGGAAGAACAGGAGACTATGGCTACACCTTC.